This T cell receptor (beta chain) was identified during a study of blood T cell repertoires in COVID-19. The V and J ends lost 5 bases and 4 bases respectively, with 8 bases between them. Germline assignment: CDR1 KGHDR and CDR2 SFDVKD. This CDR3 has 13 amino acids. Original analysis: Using reference gene primer amplification, nucleated cell counts were estimated. Produced via immunoSEQ multiplex PCR; TCRdb's table is partial and in-frame only. V, J and clone size are those of that table, while D and trimming were read from the DNA. The sample records fewer than 150,000 clones, 60% to 85% being singletons.

Sequencing was carried out using peripheral blood. The V call is TRBV24-1, the J call TRBJ1-5; D uncertain. This clonotype originated in a man between 65 and 85 years old with acute or convalescent COVID-19. The CDR3 region has the DNA TGTGCCACCAGTGCTACGGGGAATCAGCCCCAGCATTTT. Translation gives CATSATGNQPQHF.